The 22 T cell receptor beta chains below were found in one sample sequenced in a study of shared clonotypes between healthy human individuals. Sequencing used immunoSEQ multiplex PCR; TCRdb keeps in-frame clones, though not all of them. This table has millions of clones, about 92% appearing once. The specimen sequenced was naive CD4+ T cells from PBMCs. Subset: CD45RA+ positively selected. The receptors come from a man younger than 35 in good health. Some clones in this sample may be carry-over from other donors' samples.

This rearrangement joins TRBV5-1 to TRBJ2-7; 8 bases agree with TRBD2. Trimming at V came to 4 bases and at J to 0 bases, leaving 6 bases not matched to a gene. There are 15 residues in the CDR3. Germline CDR1 reads SGHRS; CDR2 reads YFSETQ. CDR3 nucleotide sequence: TGCGCCAGCAGCGGTAGCGGGACGAGCTCCTACGAGCAGTACTTC. Its protein product is CASSGSGTSSYEQYF. Based on the CDR3 plus reference TRBV5-1 and TRBJ2-7, the full variable domain is KAGVTQTPRYLIKTRGQQVTLSCSPISGHRSVSWYQQTPGQGLQFLFEYFSETQRNKGNFPGRFSGRQFSNSRSEMNVSTLELGDSALYLCASSGSGTSSYEQYFGPGTRLTVT.

The genes are TRBV5-4 and TRBJ2-3, with D possibly matching TRBD2 (6 bases). V was clipped by 4 bases and J by 1 base, with 16 bases between them. The germline CDR1 and CDR2 sequences are SGHNT and YYREEE (reference sequence). This CDR3 contains 16 residues. In nucleotides, the CDR3 is TGTGCCAGCAGCCAGGGATCCGGGGGAGGCACAGATACGCAGTATTTT. Translating gives CASSQGSGGGTDTQYF.

This clone has a single count. This chain uses TRBV11-2 with TRBJ2-2; TRBD2 agrees at 8 bases. Germline V gene data show CDR1 as SGHAT and CDR2 as FQNNGV. The CDR3 is made up of 15 amino acids. With 3 bases clipped from V and 6 bases from J, the junction kept 6 bases outside the gene matches. The CDR3 spells CASSFGGRWAGELFF. The CDR3 DNA sequence: TGTGCCAGCAGCTTCGGCGGGAGGTGGGCCGGGGAGCTGTTTTTT.

This rearrangement joins TRBV28 to TRBJ2-7; 7 bases agree with TRBD2. Losses at the gene ends were 4 bases for V and 6 bases for J; bases not matched to a gene: 12. The germline V gene encodes CDR1 MDHEN and CDR2 SYDVKM. The CDR3 contains 15 residues. CDR3 sequence (DNA): TGTGCCAGCAGTTCAAGCGGGACGGCACGTCCCGAGCAGTACTTC. It encodes CASSSSGTARPEQYF.

Note on this clone: The sample holds other DNA sequences that translate to the same CDR3. This chain links TRBV11-3 with TRBJ2-3, with unresolved D. Germline CDR1 is SGHNT and CDR2 is YENEEA. This CDR3 is 14 amino acids long. Trimming shortened V by 0 bases and J by 2 bases, and 6 bases separated the two germline ends. CDR3 in amino acids: CASSLDRDTDTQYF. CDR3 nucleotide sequence: TGTGCCAGCAGCTTAGATCGAGACACAGATACGCAGTATTTT.

This clone was seen a single time. The chain carries TRBV7-6 and TRBJ2-2; no firm D call. Per germline, CDR1 SGHVS and CDR2 FNYEAQ. V gave up 1 base and J gave up 0 bases, with 9 bases separating them. This CDR3 has 16 amino acids. In DNA form, the CDR3 reads TGTGCCAGCAGCTTAGAATCCCTAGCGAACACCGGGGAGCTGTTTTTT. Residues: CASSLESLANTGELFF.

This clone was observed a single time. The rearrangement uses TRBV5-1 and TRBJ2-1; perhaps TRBD2 as D (5 bases). V lost 2 bases and J lost 4, with 10 bases in between. The CDR3 length is 14 residues. Germline CDR1 reads SGHRS; CDR2 reads YFSETQ. Here the CDR3 reads CASSFGAAYNEQFF. CDR3 nucleotide sequence: TGCGCCAGCAGCTTCGGAGCGGCATACAATGAGCAGTTCTTC.

The chain joins TRBV6-1 to TRBJ2-7; 8 bases are a match to TRBD2. Trimming took 7 bases from V and 4 from J; bases not matched to a gene: 12. This CDR3 has 15 residues. Looked up from germline, CDR1 is MNHNS and CDR2 is SASEGT. The DNA for the CDR3 is TGTGCCAGCACCCTCATTAGCGGGAAAGCATACGAGCAGTACTTC. Translating it yields CASTLISGKAYEQYF.

J is TRBJ2-5 and V is TRBV4-1, with 7 bases fitting TRBD1. The germline gives CDR1 MGHRA, CDR2 YSYEKL. With 2 bases clipped from V and 5 bases from J, the junction kept 8 bases outside the gene matches. The length of the CDR3 is 15 residues. This CDR3 reads CASSQTRGLSETQYF. CDR3 in DNA: TGCGCCAGCAGCCAAACAAGGGGGCTTTCGGAGACCCAGTACTTC.

J is TRBJ2-7 and V is TRBV27; 12 nucleotides line up with TRBD2. With 0 bases clipped from V and 5 bases from J, the junction kept 5 bases outside the gene matches. Per the germline V gene, CDR1 is MNHEY and CDR2 is SMNVEV (reference sequence). The CDR3 totals 16 residues. CDR3 in amino acids: CASSLSLTSGRHEQYF. CDR3 in DNA: TGTGCCAGCAGTTTATCCCTGACTAGCGGGAGACACGAGCAGTACTTC.

As to this clone: Other DNA variants within this sample encode the same CDR3. The chain combines TRBV5-1 with TRBJ2-1; 8 positions match TRBD2. The CDR3 length is 15 residues. Germline CDR1 reads SGHRS; CDR2 reads YFSETQ. V lost 4 bases to trimming and J lost 4 bases; unmatched junction nucleotides: 7. The CDR3 nucleotides are TGCGCCAGCAGCCGAACTAGCGGCAGTTACAATGAGCAGTTCTTC. It is translated as CASSRTSGSYNEQFF.

This clone showed up just once. The chain has TRBV5-3 and TRBJ2-7; TRBD2 agrees at 7 bases. TRBV5-3 carries the ORF label, with uncertain function. The junction had 23 bases not matched to a gene; V was cut back by 4 bases and J by 4 bases. The CDR3 is 19 amino acids. CDR3 region: CARSPRILPKASGVYEQYF. DNA of the CDR3: TGTGCCAGAAGCCCCCGGATCCTACCGAAGGCTAGCGGAGTGTACGAGCAGTACTTC.

This rearrangement joins TRBV6-1 to TRBJ2-2, with 9 bases fitting TRBD1. The CDR3 extends over 16 amino acids. Germline CDR1 is MNHNS and CDR2 is SASEGT. V dropped 3 bases and J dropped 6; count of bases not matched to a gene: 8. The CDR3 DNA follows: TGTGCCAGCAGTGACGCGGGACAGGGAGGATCCGGGGAGCTGTTTTTT. Translated, it gives CASSDAGQGGSGELFF.

This rearrangement joins TRBV9 to TRBJ2-5, with 11 bases that match TRBD2. CDR1 is SGDLS, CDR2 YYNGEE, per germline. The CDR3 is 16 residues long. Trimming removed 2 bases from V and 5 bases from J; junction bases left unmatched: 8. The CDR3 protein is CASSVTSGALLETQYF. CDR3 in DNA: TGTGCCAGCAGCGTGACTAGCGGGGCCTTGCTGGAGACCCAGTACTTC.

The chain's CDR3 is CASSLPRGSGANVLTF. CDR3 nucleotide sequence: TGTGCCAGCAGTTTGCCCAGGGGGTCTGGGGCCAACGTCCTGACTTTC. The chain uses TRBV28 and TRBJ2-6, with 7 bases lining up with TRBD1. V gave up 3 bases and J gave up 1 base; unmatched junction bases: 3. The CDR3 runs 16 residues. Germline CDR1 is MDHEN and CDR2 is SYDVKM.

The rearrangement links TRBV30 to TRBJ2-5; tentative D call: TRBD1 (6 bases). Germline V gene lookup returns CDR1 GTSNPN and CDR2 SVGIG (reference sequence). This CDR3 contains 15 residues. V was clipped by 3 bases and J by 0 bases, with 14 bases between them. The CDR3 nucleotides are TGTGCCTGGAGCCGTCCAGGGGTCTACCAAGAGACCCAGTACTTC. Protein product: CAWSRPGVYQETQYF. The whole variable domain, remainder taken from reference TRBV30 and TRBJ2-5, is SQTIHQWPATLVQPVGSPLSLECTVEGTSNPNLYWYRQAAGRGLQLLFYSVGIGQISSEVPQNLSASRPQDRQFILSSKKLLLSDSGFYLCAWSRPGVYQETQYFGPGTRLLVL.

The chain joins TRBV5-6 to TRBJ1-2; unclear D gene. Germline V gene data show CDR1 as SGHDT and CDR2 as YYEEEE. The CDR3 has 14 residues. V lost 4 bases, J lost 5 bases, and 15 bases lay in between. This chain's CDR3 is CASSAVGVEYGYTF. CDR3 in DNA: TGTGCCAGCAGCGCCGTCGGGGTCGAATATGGCTACACCTTC.

V gene TRBV7-2 combines with J gene TRBJ1-5; no clear D gene. Germline CDR1 SGHTA, CDR2 FQGNSA. The CDR3 runs 13 residues. Trimming removed 5 bases at V and 3 bases at J, with 8 bases between. The CDR3 coding sequence is TGTGCCAGCAGCCCCTCTATCAATCAGCCCCAGCATTTT. Encoded protein: CASSPSINQPQHF.

This chain joins TRBV5-1 and TRBJ1-3; tentative D call: TRBD1 (6 bases). The length of the CDR3 is 15 residues. With 4 bases removed from V and 2 bases from J, the gap between germline ends came to 13 bases. Looked up from germline, CDR1 is SGHRS and CDR2 is YFSETQ. CDR3 DNA sequence: TGCGCCAGCAGCCTACAGGGTTGGGCTGGAAACACCATATATTTT. It is translated as CASSLQGWAGNTIYF.

The V gene is TRBV6-5, the J gene TRBJ1-1; maybe TRBD1 (6 bases). Trimming left V 5 bases short and J 3 bases short, with 13 bases between. Germline V CDR1 and CDR2: MNHEY, SVGAGI. The CDR3 has 14 amino acids. The CDR3 DNA reads TGTGCCAGCAGTCCAGGGGCCTTTGACACTGAAGCTTTCTTT. This translates into CASSPGAFDTEAFF.

This clone was counted between two and nine times. At the DNA level, this CDR3 is encoded by other sequences in the same sample as well. The chain combines TRBV9 with TRBJ1-1; D might be TRBD1 (6 bases). CDR1 is SGDLS and CDR2 is YYNGEE in the germline V gene. The V end was cut by 0 bases, the J end by 0 bases, with 9 bases between. CDR3 length: 15 residues. In nucleotides, the CDR3 is TGTGCCAGCAGCGTAGTGGGGGACATGAACACTGAAGCTTTCTTT. Translated: CASSVVGDMNTEAFF. The full variable domain, with the rest looked up from reference TRBV9 and TRBJ1-1, is DSGVTQTPKHLITATGQRVTLRCSPRSGDLSVYWYQQSLDQGLQFLIQYYNGEERAKGNILERFSAQQFPDLHSELNLSSLELGDSALYFCASSVVGDMNTEAFFGQGTRLTVV.

The V and J genes are TRBV5-6 and TRBJ1-2; D remains ambiguous. CDR3 length equals 16 residues. The V gene's germline CDR1 is SGHDT and CDR2 YYEEEE. The ends were cut back, 0 bases at V and 4 bases at J, with 16 bases in the middle. CDR3 in amino acids: CASSLVEGRGIYGYTF. CDR3 in DNA: TGTGCCAGCAGCTTGGTTGAAGGGAGAGGAATCTATGGCTACACCTTC.